The clone carrying this T cell receptor (beta chain) was observed once. This CDR3 contains 13 residues. V was pared by 5 bases and J by 8 bases, with 12 bases between. The germline V gene has CDR1 SSHAT and CDR2 FNYEAQ (reference sequence). This record comes from a study of technical replicates of blood from a handful of donors. Sequencing used immunoSEQ multiplex PCR; TCRdb keeps in-frame clones, though not all of them. The sample contains approximately 68,000 clones, roughly 97% of which appear only once. This receptor was identified in a human donor in good health. The chain joins TRBV7-7 to TRBJ2-2; the D is unclear. Sequencing was performed on T cells isolated from PBMCs. Here the CDR3 DNA reads TGTGCCAGCAGCAACGATCGTGCGGGGGAGCTGTTTTTT. The encoded protein is CASSNDRAGELFF.